The 20 T cell receptor beta chains in this list originate from one sample, sequenced in a study of blood T cell repertoires in COVID-19. Profiled with immunoSEQ multiplex PCR; TCRdb holds only in-frame clones, not every one. The data contain 150,000 or so clones, around 86% of them seen just once; the ten biggest clones take up about an eighth. The sample was peripheral blood. These receptor sequences come from a man between 70 and 80 years old who had recovered from COVID-19.

J is TRBJ1-1 and V is TRBV6-5; possible D gene TRBD1, 6 bases. Germline CDR1 reads MNHEY; CDR2 reads SVGAGI. This CDR3 is 14 amino acids long. V was clipped by 5 bases and J by 0 bases, with 10 bases between them. CDR3 amino acids: CASSRGAMNTEAFF. CDR3 sequence (DNA): TGTGCCAGCAGTCGGGGGGCAATGAACACTGAAGCTTTCTTT.

The chain has TRBV18 and TRBJ2-1; 7 bases are shared with TRBD1. V was clipped by 1 base and J by 1 base; unmatched bases: 4. This CDR3 is 16 amino acids long. Germline values: CDR1 KGHSH, CDR2 LQKENI. CDR3 sequence: CASSPLQGISYNEQFF. The CDR3 DNA follows: TGTGCCAGCTCACCACTACAGGGGATTTCCTACAATGAGCAGTTCTTC.

This chain links TRBV19 with TRBJ2-7; 8 bases match TRBD1. J lost 5 bases, V lost 4 bases, and 10 bases had no gene match. Germline assignment: CDR1 LNHDA and CDR2 SQIVND (reference sequence). The CDR3 runs 15 residues. Here the CDR3 reads CASSTSQTGAHEQYF. The CDR3 nucleotides read TGTGCCAGTAGTACCTCCCAGACAGGGGCCCACGAGCAGTACTTC.

The V gene is TRBV25-1, the J gene TRBJ2-1, with D perhaps matching TRBD2 (5 bases). Germline V gene lookup returns CDR1 MGHDK and CDR2 SYGVNS. This CDR3 has 16 amino acids. Deletions cut 1 base from V and 8 bases from J, with 18 bases between. This CDR3 is CASSESGNVRTHEQFF. The CDR3 coding sequence is TGTGCCAGCAGTGAATCGGGTAACGTAAGGACTCATGAGCAGTTCTTC.

The V and J genes are TRBV19 and TRBJ2-1; D possibly corresponds to TRBD2 (5 bases). Per germline, CDR1 LNHDA and CDR2 SQIVND (reference sequence). The CDR3 is 15 amino acids. Trimming removed 3 bases at V and 7 bases at J, with 16 bases between. The DNA of the CDR3 is TGTGCCAGTAGTATGTTTATGGGAGCACCTAATGAGCAGTTCTTC. Its translation is CASSMFMGAPNEQFF.

The genes are TRBV6-5 and TRBJ2-7; TRBD1 aligns across 9 bases. The length of the CDR3 is 14 residues. With V trimmed by 8 bases and J by 3 bases, 8 bases remained unmatched. The V gene's germline CDR1 is MNHEY and CDR2 SVGAGI. For the CDR3, the DNA is TGTGCCAGCCCCGGGACAGGGAACTTCTACGAGCAGTACTTC. It translates to CASPGTGNFYEQYF.

This clone was counted between two and nine times. This chain joins TRBV28 and TRBJ1-2; 10 positions match TRBD1. Germline trimming cut 3 bases from V and 5 bases from J; bases unmatched to any gene: 0. From germline, CDR1 is MDHEN and CDR2 SYDVKM. The CDR3 totals 13 residues. CDR3 nucleotide sequence: TGTGCCAGCAGTTTGGGACAGGGGTATGGCTACACCTTC. Amino acids: CASSLGQGYGYTF.

CDR3: CATSRDKYQETQYF. CDR3 coding DNA: TGTGCCACCAGCAGGGACAAGTACCAAGAGACCCAGTACTTC. The rearrangement links TRBV15 to TRBJ2-5; D possibly corresponds to TRBD1 (5 bases). CDR3 length equals 14 residues. V was clipped by 3 bases and J by 0 bases, with 8 bases between them. CDR1 LNHNV and CDR2 YYDKDF come from the germline V gene (reference sequence).

The chain links TRBV5-1 to TRBJ1-4; 11 positions match TRBD1. V lost 4 bases, J lost 14 bases, and 4 bases stayed unmatched. Germline CDR1 reads SGHRS; CDR2 reads YFSETQ. CDR3 length: 12 residues. CDR3 loop: CASSQDRGQLFF. The CDR3 DNA reads TGCGCCAGCAGCCAGGACAGGGGGCAGCTGTTTTTT.

The V gene is TRBV11-3, the J gene TRBJ1-2; D gene uncertain. Trimming pared 5 bases from V and 0 bases from J, leaving 13 bases between. The germline CDR1 and CDR2 sequences are SGHNT and YENEEA. The CDR3 is 15 amino acids. CDR3 nucleotides: TGTGCCAGCAGCCCAACACCGTCTCCTAACTATGGCTACACCTTC. Its translation: CASSPTPSPNYGYTF.

CDR3 coding DNA: TGTGCCAGCAGCTTAGATACAGGATTCACAGATACGCAGTATTTT. Translated: CASSLDTGFTDTQYF. The chain links TRBV7-8 to TRBJ2-3, with D perhaps matching TRBD1 (5 bases). V was trimmed by 1 base and J by 2 bases, leaving 10 bases between them. CDR3 size: 15 residues. CDR1 and CDR2 (germline): SGHVS, FQNEAQ.

The chain couples TRBV5-8 to TRBJ2-7, with 9 nucleotides matching TRBD2. This CDR3 is built from 15 residues. Germline CDR1 reads SGHTS; CDR2 reads YDEGEE. Losses at the gene ends were 4 bases for V and 4 bases for J; bases not matched to a gene: 9. CDR3 amino acids: CASSLGAGGQYEQYF. The CDR3 DNA is TGTGCCAGCAGCCTGGGGGCGGGAGGGCAATACGAGCAGTACTTC.

In DNA, the CDR3 is TGTGCCAGCAGCGTCCGACGGACATTGGAAAGGGGAGCTTTCTTT. This codes for CASSVRRTLERGAFF. V gene TRBV7-2 combines with J gene TRBJ1-1; possibly TRBD1 for D (5 bases). In germline, CDR1 is SGHTA, CDR2 FQGNSA. V gave up 5 bases and J gave up 10 bases, with 23 bases separating them. The CDR3 is 15 residues long. Combining the CDR3 with reference TRBV7-2 and TRBJ1-1 gives the whole variable domain GAGVSQSPSNKVTEKGKDVELRCDPISGHTALYWYRQSLGQGLEFLIYFQGNSAPDKSGLPSDRFSAERTGGSVSTLTIQRTQQEDSAVYLCASSVRRTLERGAFFGQGTRLTVV.

V usage is TRBV5-6 and J usage is TRBJ1-2; TRBD1 agrees at 7 bases. There are 16 residues in the CDR3. J gave up 0 bases and V 4 bases, and 9 bases lay outside the gene matches. CDR1 and CDR2 (germline): SGHDT, YYEEEE. CDR3 loop: CASSISPGTANYGYTF. CDR3 coding DNA: TGTGCCAGCAGCATAAGCCCGGGGACAGCTAACTATGGCTACACCTTC.

The V and J genes are TRBV11-2 and TRBJ2-2, with a weak D call TRBD1 (6 bases). V gave up 0 bases and J gave up 4 bases, with 12 bases separating them. Germline lookup yields CDR1 SGHAT and CDR2 FQNNGV. The CDR3 length is 16 residues. The CDR3 region has the DNA TGTGCCAGCAGCTTAGAAATTAGCAGGGGCACCGGGGAGCTGTTTTTT. Amino acids: CASSLEISRGTGELFF.

This clone is termed medium-sized. This sequence joins TRBV13 and TRBJ2-3; D is perhaps TRBD1 (5 bases). Trimming left V 4 bases short and J 4 bases short, with 15 bases between. The CDR3 consists of 15 residues. Germline-derived CDR1 and CDR2 are PRHDT and FYEKMQ (reference sequence). The CDR3 reads CASSSRTSGADTQYF. The CDR3, as DNA: TGTGCCAGCAGCTCGCGGACATCGGGCGCAGATACGCAGTATTTT.

The chain joins TRBV20-1 to TRBJ1-2; TRBD1 matches at 9 bases. The CDR3 contains 15 residues. The germline CDR1 and CDR2 sequences are DFQATT and SNEGSKA (reference sequence). The V segment lost 4 bases and the J segment 2 bases; nucleotides outside the gene matches: 8. The CDR3 loop reads CSATDQGTGNYGYTF. CDR3 nucleotide sequence: TGCAGTGCTACTGACCAGGGGACAGGGAACTATGGCTACACCTTC.

About this clone: An end of the junction does not agree with germline; a read error may underlie this. This chain connects TRBV6-2 or TRBV6-3 to TRBJ1-2; the D gene is possibly TRBD1 (6 bases). CDR3 length: 15 amino acids. Looked up from germline, CDR1 is MNHEY and CDR2 is SVGEGT. CDR3 nucleotides: TGTGCCAGCAGTCCGAAGGCAGGGGCTAATTATGGCTACACCTTC. Translating it yields CASSPKAGANYGYTF.

The chain uses TRBV6-5 and TRBJ2-1; 7 bases agree with TRBD1. The V gene's germline CDR1 is MNHEY and CDR2 SVGAGI. V shed 6 bases, J shed 8 bases, and the junction held 7 bases outside the gene matches. The CDR3 is 13 residues long. The CDR3 bases are TGTGCCAGCAGATTAGACAGGGTCCATGAGCAGTTCTTC. Its translation is CASRLDRVHEQFF.

A few counts support this clone. The rearrangement joins TRBV6-5 to TRBJ1-2, with D maybe TRBD1 (6 bases). V lost 4 bases to trimming and J lost 6 bases, with 12 bases between them. The length of the CDR3 is 13 residues. Looked up from germline, CDR1 is MNHEY and CDR2 is SVGAGI. The CDR3 here is CASSFRQADGYTF. In DNA, the CDR3 is TGTGCCAGCAGTTTTCGACAGGCGGATGGCTACACCTTC.